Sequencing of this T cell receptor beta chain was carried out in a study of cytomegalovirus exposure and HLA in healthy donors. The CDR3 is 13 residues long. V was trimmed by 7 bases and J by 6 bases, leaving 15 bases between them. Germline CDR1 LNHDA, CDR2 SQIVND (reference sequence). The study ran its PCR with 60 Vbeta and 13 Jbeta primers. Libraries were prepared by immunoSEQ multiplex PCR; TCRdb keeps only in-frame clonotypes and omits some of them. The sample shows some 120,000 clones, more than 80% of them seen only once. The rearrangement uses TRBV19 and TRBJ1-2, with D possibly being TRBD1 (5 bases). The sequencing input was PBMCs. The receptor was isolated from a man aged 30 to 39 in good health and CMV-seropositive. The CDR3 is CASTIGGRHGYTF. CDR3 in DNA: TGTGCCAGTACTATCGGGGGTAGGCATGGCTACACCTTC.